Following are 23 T cell receptor beta chains from one sample sequenced in a study of cytomegalovirus exposure and HLA in healthy donors. PCR amplification relied on 60 Vbeta primers (plus 13 Jbeta primers). Only in-frame clones appear in the TCRdb table, and some are missing; sequencing was by immunoSEQ multiplex PCR. The table has 110,000 to 150,000 clones, less than 90% seen once; the top ten hold more than 2%. The material sequenced was PBMCs. These receptors were obtained from a boy aged 2 to 10 in good health and CMV-seronegative.

This rearrangement joins TRBV27 to TRBJ1-5; no firm D call. CDR3 length: 14 residues. Germline assignment: CDR1 MNHEY and CDR2 SMNVEV (reference sequence). The ends were cut back, 8 bases at V and 4 bases at J, with 15 bases in the middle. The CDR3 coding sequence is TGTGCCAGCTCAAAGTCCGGGGTTAATCAGCCCCAGCATTTT. This sequence encodes CASSKSGVNQPQHF.

This chain connects TRBV9 to TRBJ2-6, with D possibly matching TRBD1 (6 bases). This CDR3 has 16 amino acids. The germline V gene has CDR1 SGDLS and CDR2 YYNGEE. Trimming removed 3 bases from V and 0 bases from J, with 10 bases in between. CDR3 loop: CASSGTGFSGANVLTF. The CDR3 DNA is TGTGCCAGCAGCGGAACAGGGTTCTCTGGGGCCAACGTCCTGACTTTC.

This rearrangement joins TRBV4-3 to TRBJ1-3; D unresolved. Germline CDR1 reads LGHNA; CDR2 reads YSLEER. V dropped 0 bases and J dropped 4 bases, with 16 bases sitting between them. The CDR3 has 17 amino acids. The CDR3 sequence is CASSQEREGYSGNTIYF. CDR3 DNA sequence: TGCGCCAGCAGCCAAGAGAGAGAGGGTTATTCGGGAAACACCATATATTTT.

The CDR3 DNA sequence: TGTGCCAGCTCACCCATGACTAGCGGGGGGGCAGATACGCAGTATTTT. It is translated as CASSPMTSGGADTQYF. This chain connects TRBV18 to TRBJ2-3, with 14 nucleotides matching TRBD2. The CDR3 length is 16 residues. CDR1 and CDR2 from the germline V gene are KGHSH and LQKENI. Trimming took 3 bases from V and 4 from J; bases not matched to a gene: 3.

This clone was detected only once. The V and J genes are TRBV5-3 and TRBJ1-5; maybe TRBD1 (5 bases). TRBV5-3 is reported as an ORF; its role is uncertain. Deletions cut 4 bases from V and 7 bases from J, with 18 bases between. The CDR3 is 15 amino acids. The DNA for the CDR3 is TGTGCCAGAAGCCACGTCAGGGCATGCAGGCAGCCCCAGCATTTT. It is translated as CARSHVRACRQPQHF.

This clone showed up just once. One end of the junction fails to match germline, which may point to a read error. The chain employs TRBV7-9 and TRBJ2-1; D is unclear. This CDR3 contains 14 residues. Germline CDR1 reads SEHNR; CDR2 reads FQNEAQ (reference sequence). CDR3 sequence reads: CSSRTESSYNEQFF. The DNA for the CDR3 is TGTTCCAGCAGAACTGAGAGCTCCTACAATGAGCAGTTCTTC. Full variable domain (outside the CDR3, taken from reference TRBV7-9 and TRBJ2-1): DTGVSQNPRHKITKRGQNVTFRCDPISEHNRLYWYRQTLGQGPEFLTYFQNEAQLEKSRLLSDRFSAERPKGSFSTLEIQRTEQGDSAMYLCSSRTESSYNEQFFGPGTRLTVL.

This clone has more than one count but fewer than ten. The chain's CDR3 is CASRRTGGNSNQPQHF. The CDR3 DNA is TGTGCCAGTAGGAGAACAGGCGGTAATAGCAATCAGCCCCAGCATTTT. The rearrangement uses TRBV19 and TRBJ1-5, with D possibly TRBD1 on 5 matching bases. The germline gives CDR1 LNHDA, CDR2 SQIVND (reference sequence). Trimming left V 6 bases short and J 0 bases short, with 15 bases between. The CDR3 contains 16 residues.

The chain carries TRBV28 and TRBJ1-3, with D unclear. The CDR3 contains 15 residues. V was cut by 7 bases and J by 0 bases, with 13 bases left in between. Germline loops: CDR1 MDHEN, CDR2 SYDVKM. CDR3 DNA: TGTGCCAGCACCCTAAGTCACAGCTCTGGAAACACCATATATTTT. Translation gives CASTLSHSSGNTIYF.

The chain has TRBV7-3 and TRBJ2-1; unclear D gene. Germline CDR1 reads SGHTA; CDR2 reads FQGTGA. Trimming pared 0 bases from V and 8 bases from J, leaving 14 bases between. The length of the CDR3 is 15 residues. The CDR3 spells CASSLTGLNGHEQFF. For the CDR3, the DNA is TGTGCCAGCAGCTTAACGGGCCTAAACGGCCATGAGCAGTTCTTC.

The chain uses TRBV15 and TRBJ2-7, with a weak D call TRBD1 (5 bases). The V and J ends lost 0 bases and 2 bases respectively, with 14 bases between them. The CDR3 length is 16 residues. CDR1 and CDR2 (germline): LNHNV, YYDKDF (reference sequence). CDR3 sequence reads: CATSRDLAGYTYEQYF. CDR3 sequence (DNA): TGTGCCACCAGCAGAGATCTCGCAGGGTATACCTACGAGCAGTACTTC.

The V and J genes are TRBV9 and TRBJ1-1; maybe TRBD1 (6 bases). Looked up from germline, CDR1 is SGDLS and CDR2 is YYNGEE. Trimming pared 0 bases from V and 1 base from J, leaving 7 bases between. CDR3 length equals 14 residues. For the CDR3, the DNA is TGTGCCAGCAGCGTAGTGGGGGCGAACACTGAAGCTTTCTTT. The encoded protein is CASSVVGANTEAFF.

The chain combines TRBV28 with TRBJ1-3, with TRBD1 matching over 9 bases. Trimming at V came to 5 bases and at J to 10 bases, leaving 12 bases not matched to a gene. This CDR3 is 15 amino acids long. CDR1 is MDHEN and CDR2 is SYDVKM in the germline V gene. The CDR3 DNA reads TGTGCCAGCAGTCCTAGACCGGGACAGGGAACGACCATATATTTT. This encodes CASSPRPGQGTTIYF.

The V gene is TRBV2, the J gene TRBJ2-1, with TRBD1 matching over 7 bases. V lost 5 bases, J lost 14 bases, and 6 bases stayed unmatched. Germline V gene sequence: CDR1 SNHLY, CDR2 FYNNEI. This CDR3 contains 11 residues. CDR3 amino acids: CASSSGQIEFF. As DNA, the CDR3 is TGTGCCAGCAGTTCGGGACAGATTGAGTTCTTC.

This clone was observed a few times. As DNA, the CDR3 is TGTGCCTGGAGCAGGGGGCTATCCTACGAGCAGTACTTC. Protein: CAWSRGLSYEQYF. This rearrangement joins TRBV30 to TRBJ2-5; 8 bases agree with TRBD1. The DNA matches TRBJ2-7 better at its end, which makes the J call doubtful. This CDR3 has 13 residues. Germline V lookup: CDR1 GTSNPN, CDR2 SVGIG (reference sequence).

V and J are TRBV28 and TRBJ1-5; no clear D gene. Deletions cut 0 bases from V and 2 bases from J, with 11 bases between. Per germline, CDR1 MDHEN and CDR2 SYDVKM. The CDR3 contains 16 residues. CDR3 DNA: TGTGCCAGCAGTTTATGGGCCGGGAACGGCAATCAGCCCCAGCATTTT. It specifies CASSLWAGNGNQPQHF.

The chain is built from TRBV28 and TRBJ2-7, with D unclear. V was clipped by 2 bases and J by 3 bases, with 8 bases between them. The germline V gene encodes CDR1 MDHEN and CDR2 SYDVKM. The CDR3 is made up of 13 amino acids. The CDR3 DNA reads as TGTGCCAGCAGTTTAAGCGTAGTCTACGAGCAGTACTTC. Translating gives CASSLSVVYEQYF.

The CDR3 coding sequence is TGTGCCAGTAGTATAGGAGGGGGCCTCGAGCAGTACTTC. It specifies CASSIGGGLEQYF. V gene TRBV19 combines with J gene TRBJ2-7; the match to TRBD1 covers 7 bases. The germline CDR1 and CDR2 sequences are LNHDA and SQIVND (reference sequence). Germline trimming cut 1 base from V and 6 bases from J; bases unmatched to any gene: 3. The CDR3 length is 13 residues.

The chain combines TRBV6-5 with TRBJ1-5; TRBD1 aligns across 7 bases. The CDR3 spans 13 residues. CDR1 is MNHEY, CDR2 SVGAGI, per germline. J gave up 4 bases and V 6 bases, and 3 bases lay outside the gene matches. CDR3 sequence: CASSRGNNQPQHF. DNA for the CDR3: TGTGCCAGCAGCAGGGGGAATAATCAGCCCCAGCATTTT.

This chain connects TRBV4-1 to TRBJ2-3; unclear D gene. The CDR3 runs to 16 residues. Trimming removed 0 bases at V and 1 base at J, with 11 bases between. Germline V CDR1 and CDR2: MGHRA, YSYEKL. The CDR3 region is CASSQEGAPGTDTQYF. For the CDR3, the DNA is TGCGCCAGCAGCCAAGAAGGAGCTCCCGGCACAGATACGCAGTATTTT.

This chain uses TRBV28 with TRBJ1-3; 10 bases align to TRBD1. The germline V gene has CDR1 MDHEN and CDR2 SYDVKM. The CDR3 has 15 residues. V lost 6 bases, J lost 8 bases, and 10 bases stayed unmatched. The CDR3 reads CASSLGQGGRDTIYF. CDR3 DNA: TGTGCCAGCAGCCTCGGACAGGGGGGGAGAGACACCATATATTTT.

The chain employs TRBV12-5 and TRBJ2-1; 7 bases are a match to TRBD2. Germline CDR1 and CDR2: LGHNT and FRNRAP. The V gene end was trimmed by 7 bases and the J gene end by 1 base; junction bases not matched to a gene: 10. There are 16 residues in the CDR3. The CDR3, as DNA: TGTGCTAGTGCCTCCCTAGCGGAAAGATCCTACAATGAGCAGTTCTTC. Translating it yields CASASLAERSYNEQFF.

The J gene is TRBJ2-7, the V gene TRBV27; 13 bases agree with TRBD2. V lost 3 bases, J lost 2 bases, and 4 bases stayed unmatched. Germline values: CDR1 MNHEY, CDR2 SMNVEV (reference sequence). The CDR3 extends over 16 amino acids. The CDR3 region has the DNA TGTGCCAGCAGTTTCTGGGGACTAGCGGGAACCTACGAGCAGTACTTC. Protein sequence: CASSFWGLAGTYEQYF.

This rearrangement joins TRBV27 to TRBJ1-2; 7 positions match TRBD1. The CDR3 has 17 residues. In germline, CDR1 is MNHEY, CDR2 SMNVEV (reference sequence). V shed 1 base, J shed 2 bases, and the junction held 10 bases outside the gene matches. The CDR3 nucleotides are TGTGCCAGCAGTTTATTCGGTCGGGCAGGGGGGAACTATGGCTACACCTTC. Protein product: CASSLFGRAGGNYGYTF.